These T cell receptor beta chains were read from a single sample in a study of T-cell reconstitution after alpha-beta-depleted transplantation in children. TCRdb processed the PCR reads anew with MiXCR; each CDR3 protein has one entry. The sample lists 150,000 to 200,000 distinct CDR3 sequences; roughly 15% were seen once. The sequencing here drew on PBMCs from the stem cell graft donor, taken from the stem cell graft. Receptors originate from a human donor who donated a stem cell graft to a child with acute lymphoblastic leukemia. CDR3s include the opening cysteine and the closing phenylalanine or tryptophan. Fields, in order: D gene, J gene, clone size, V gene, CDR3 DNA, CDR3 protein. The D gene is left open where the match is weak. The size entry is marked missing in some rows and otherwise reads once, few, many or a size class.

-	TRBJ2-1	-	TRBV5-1	TGCGCCAGCAGCTTGGGAGCGCTTACCTACAATGAGCAGTTCTTC	CASSLGALTYNEQFF
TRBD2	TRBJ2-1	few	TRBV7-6	TGTGCCAGCAGCTTAGTGTTGGCTCGGGAGGGCAGGGGCAATGAGCAGTTCTTC	CASSLVLAREGRGNEQFF
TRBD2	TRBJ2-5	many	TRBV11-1	TGTGCCAGCAGCTACGCGGGAGTCGGAGAGACCCAGTACTTC	CASSYAGVGETQYF
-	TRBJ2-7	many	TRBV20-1	TGCAGTGCTAGACAGGGTTTTAACGAGCAGTACTTC	CSARQGFNEQYF
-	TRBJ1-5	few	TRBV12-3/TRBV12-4	TGTGCCAGCAGTTTAGAGGCAGGGGCCCAGCCCCAGCATTTT	CASSLEAGAQPQHF
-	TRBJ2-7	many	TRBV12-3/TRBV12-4	TGTGCCAGCAGTTTTGGCCCCCAACACGAGCAGTACTTC	CASSFGPQHEQYF
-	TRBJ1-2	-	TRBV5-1	TGCGCCAGCAGCTTGGTAAGGAACTATGGCTACACCTTC	CASSLVRNYGYTF
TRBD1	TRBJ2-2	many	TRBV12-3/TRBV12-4	TGTGCCAGCAGGCAGACAGGGGGTGGGGAGCTGTTTTTT	CASRQTGGGELFF
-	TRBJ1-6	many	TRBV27	TGTGCCAGCAGTCCCTCCCTAGGGAGGGTAAATTCACCCCTCCACTTT	CASSPSLGRVNSPLHF
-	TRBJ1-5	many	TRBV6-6	TGTGCCAGCAGTTACGGTAATCAGCCCCAGCATTTT	CASSYGNQPQHF
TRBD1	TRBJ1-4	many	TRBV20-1	TGCAGTGCGGGACAGGGGATCAATGAAAAACTGTTTTTT	CSAGQGINEKLFF
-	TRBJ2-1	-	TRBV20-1	TGCAGTGCTCACTCGGGCCCCAATGAGCAGTTCTTC	CSAHSGPNEQFF
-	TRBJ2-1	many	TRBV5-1	TGCGCCAGCAGCTTGGGGACCGTGAGCTCCTACAATGAGCAGTTCTTC	CASSLGTVSSYNEQFF
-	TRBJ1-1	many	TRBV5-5	TGTGCCAGCAGTGTGATCATGAACACTGAAGCTTTCTTT	CASSVIMNTEAFF
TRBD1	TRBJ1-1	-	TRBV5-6	TGTGCCAGCAGCCCCGTGGGACAGCTGAACACTGAAGCTTTCTTT	CASSPVGQLNTEAFF
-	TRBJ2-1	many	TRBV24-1	TGTGCCACCAGTGAGCCGGGACTTAACAATGAGCAGTTCTTC	CATSEPGLNNEQFF
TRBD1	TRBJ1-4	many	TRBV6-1	TGTGCCAGCACGACCGGGACAGATAGTGCAACTAATGAAAAACTGTTTTTT	CASTTGTDSATNEKLFF
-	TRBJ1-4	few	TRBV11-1	TGTGCCAGCAGCTTGGAGGGGGACGAAAAACTGTTTTTT	CASSLEGDEKLFF
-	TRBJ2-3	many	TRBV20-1	TGCAGTGCTAGAGTTGCCTCCACACTTCTCGCAGATACGCAGTATTTT	CSARVASTLLADTQYF
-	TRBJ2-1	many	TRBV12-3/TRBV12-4	TGTGCCAGCAGACCCCGGACATCGAGGGATGAGCAGTTCTTC	CASRPRTSRDEQFF
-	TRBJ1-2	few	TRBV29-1	TGCAGCGTTCCCGGGAATAACTATGGCTACACCTTC	CSVPGNNYGYTF
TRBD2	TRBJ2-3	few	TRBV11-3	TGTGCCAGCAGCTTTAGCGGGAGCTCAGATACGCAGTATTTT	CASSFSGSSDTQYF
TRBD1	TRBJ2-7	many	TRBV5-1	TGCGCCAGCAGGACAGGGGACTACGAGCAGTACTTC	CASRTGDYEQYF
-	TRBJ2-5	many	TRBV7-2	TGTGCCAGCAGCTTAGTGAGGGGAGAGACCCAGTACTTC	CASSLVRGETQYF
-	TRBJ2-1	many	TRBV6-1	TGTGCCAGGGGGCCAGGCCTCAGGGTCGCTGAGCAGTTCTTC	CARGPGLRVAEQFF
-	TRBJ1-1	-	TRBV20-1	TGCAGTGCTAGAGGAGGGGCAGGGATGAACACTGAAGCTTTCTTT	CSARGGAGMNTEAFF
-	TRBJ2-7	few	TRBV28	TGTGCCAGCGTAATGGGGGGGCGGGAGAACGAGCAGTACTTC	CASVMGGRENEQYF
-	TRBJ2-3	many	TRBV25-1	TGTGCCAGCAGTGAAGCTAGACAGGTTTCGACAGATACGCAGTATTTT	CASSEARQVSTDTQYF
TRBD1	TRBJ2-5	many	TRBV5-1	TGCGCCAGCAGCTTGACCGGGACAGGGGGCGAAGAGACCCAGTACTTC	CASSLTGTGGEETQYF
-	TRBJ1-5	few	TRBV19	TGTGCCAGTAATTCCGAGGGCTATAGCAATCAGCCCCAGCATTTT	CASNSEGYSNQPQHF
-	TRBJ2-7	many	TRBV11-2	TGTGCCAGCAGACGTGGACCCAACCAACCCTACGAGCAGTACTTC	CASRRGPNQPYEQYF
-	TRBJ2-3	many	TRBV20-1	TGCAGTGCTAGAGATCGGTCGGGTGTTAGTGGAGATACGCAGTATTTT	CSARDRSGVSGDTQYF
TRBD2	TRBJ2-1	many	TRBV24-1	TGTGCCACCAGCTCCGGGACTAGCGGGCCAACCTACAATGAGCAGTTCTTC	CATSSGTSGPTYNEQFF
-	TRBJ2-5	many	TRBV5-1	TGCGCCAGCAGCTTGGAAGGGGCAGGAGAGACCCAGTACTTC	CASSLEGAGETQYF
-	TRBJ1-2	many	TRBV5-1	TGCGCCAGCAGCTTGGGGCAGTCCACGGGCTACACCTTC	CASSLGQSTGYTF
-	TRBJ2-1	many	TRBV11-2	TGTGCCAGCAGCTTACAGTTTGAGCAGTTCTTC	CASSLQFEQFF
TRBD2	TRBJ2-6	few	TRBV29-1	TGCAGCGTCCAAATGCGGGGCGGGAGGGCCGGGGCCAACGTCCTGACTTTC	CSVQMRGGRAGANVLTF
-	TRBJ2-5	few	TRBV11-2	TGTGCCAGCAGCTTAAATCCAGACCAAGAGACCCAGTACTTC	CASSLNPDQETQYF
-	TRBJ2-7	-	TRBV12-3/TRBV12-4	TGTGCCAGCAGTTTAGCGCCAGGGGACGTCGAGCAGTACTTC	CASSLAPGDVEQYF
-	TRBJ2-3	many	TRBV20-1	TGCAGTGCTGCAGACCCAAATACGCAGTATTTT	CSAADPNTQYF
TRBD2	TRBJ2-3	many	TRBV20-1	TGCAGTGCTAGAGGCGCGACTAGCGGAAGCACAGATACGCAGTATTTT	CSARGATSGSTDTQYF